This TCR beta chain was sequenced during a study of human T cells and chemical hapten exposure. For this clonotype: Germline and junction disagree at one end, which may indicate a read error.

Separate cDNA molecules received unique molecular identifiers, which the library attached to them. Via MiXCR, TCRdb re-called the reads, giving one row per CDR3 protein. The sample records around 120,000 distinct CDR3 sequences, 8.5% to 9% being singletons. Total RNA was extracted from unfractionated whole blood. The CDR3 totals 14 residues. From germline, CDR1 is ENHRY and CDR2 SYGVKD. This TCR was sampled from a human donor in good health. Some clones in this sample may be carry-over from other donors' samples. Sequencing used whole blood. V is TRBV10-3 and J is TRBJ1-1, with D possibly TRBD1 on 6 matching bases. The CDR3 sequence is CVIKTDRTNTEAFF. The CDR3 DNA follows: TGTGTCATCAAGACTGACAGGACTAACACTGAAGCTTTCTTT.